The source of this T cell receptor beta chain is a study of cytomegalovirus exposure and HLA in healthy donors. Germline V gives CDR1 SGHNT, CDR2 YYREEE (reference sequence). The CDR3 consists of 15 residues. V was pared by 3 bases and J by 7 bases, with 7 bases of the junction left unmatched. This PCR relied on a set of 60 Vbeta primers and 13 Jbeta primers. TCRdb keeps only in-frame clones here, not all; method: immunoSEQ multiplex PCR. The table lists 100,000 to 150,000 clones, 74% of them singletons. This chain connects TRBV5-4 to TRBJ2-1; 10 bases agree with TRBD2. Source material: PBMCs. This clonotype was obtained from a woman in her forties or fifties in good health and CMV-seropositive. Here the CDR3 reads CASSSEGLAINEQFF. The CDR3 DNA reads as TGTGCCAGCAGCTCAGAGGGACTAGCGATTAATGAGCAGTTCTTC.